Listed below are T cell receptor beta chains from one sample, sequenced in a study of cytomegalovirus exposure and HLA in healthy donors. Clones were sequenced by immunoSEQ multiplex PCR, and TCRdb holds only the in-frame ones, with some missing. The sample has over 70,000 clones; around 80% are singletons. Sequenced input: PBMCs. These receptors came from a male donor in good health and CMV-seropositive. Each CDR3 is given with its conserved first and last residue. Each record gives: J gene, D gene, clone size, V gene, CDR3 protein, CDR3 DNA. D genes are given only for firm matches. The size field is filled for only some rows; it gives once, few, many or a size class.

j_call: TRBJ2-3; d_call: TRBD1; clone_size: -; v_call: TRBV7-9; cdr3_aa: CASSRPRLDRNERTDTQYF; cdr3_nt: TGTGCCAGCAGTCGGCCCAGATTGGACAGGAACGAGCGCACAGATACACAGTATTTT
j_call: TRBJ2-1; d_call: -; clone_size: -; v_call: TRBV2; cdr3_aa: CASTKSQGNEQFF; cdr3_nt: TGTGCCAGCACTAAAAGCCAGGGCAATGAGCAGTTCTTC
j_call: TRBJ2-3; d_call: -; clone_size: few; v_call: TRBV6-5; cdr3_aa: CASSYTLVTDTQYF; cdr3_nt: TGTGCCAGCAGTTACACCCTAGTCACAGATACGCAGTATTTT
j_call: TRBJ2-3; d_call: TRBD2; clone_size: -; v_call: TRBV7-3; cdr3_aa: CASSAASGRTDTQYF; cdr3_nt: TGTGCCAGCAGCGCAGCTAGCGGGAGGACAGATACGCAGTATTTT
j_call: TRBJ1-5; d_call: TRBD1; clone_size: -; v_call: TRBV19; cdr3_aa: CASSFRDREFQPQHF; cdr3_nt: TGTGCCAGTAGTTTCCGGGACAGGGAATTCCAGCCCCAGCATTTT
j_call: TRBJ2-7; d_call: TRBD1; clone_size: -; v_call: TRBV4-1; cdr3_aa: CASSQVLRGRRSYEQYF; cdr3_nt: TGCGCCAGCAGCCAAGTGCTCAGGGGGCGCCGGTCCTACGAGCAGTACTTC
j_call: TRBJ1-3; d_call: -; clone_size: -; v_call: TRBV6-1; cdr3_aa: CASSEAGAGNTIYF; cdr3_nt: TGTGCCAGCAGTGAGGCAGGGGCTGGAAACACCATATATTTT
j_call: TRBJ2-7; d_call: -; clone_size: -; v_call: TRBV11-3; cdr3_aa: CASSLDSVPGREQYF; cdr3_nt: TGTGCCAGCAGCTTAGATAGTGTCCCCGGTCGCGAGCAGTACTTC
j_call: TRBJ1-2; d_call: TRBD1; clone_size: -; v_call: TRBV28; cdr3_aa: CASSLSMGQGTHGYTF; cdr3_nt: TGTGCCAGCAGTTTGTCTATGGGACAGGGTACCCATGGCTACACCTTC
j_call: TRBJ2-3; d_call: -; clone_size: -; v_call: TRBV19; cdr3_aa: CASSAGQTDTQYF; cdr3_nt: TGTGCCAGTAGTGCGGGACAGACAGATACGCAGTATTTT
j_call: TRBJ1-2; d_call: -; clone_size: -; v_call: TRBV11-2; cdr3_aa: CASSRSTGGYTF; cdr3_nt: TGTGCCAGCAGCCGTTCGACGGGTGGCTACACCTTC
j_call: TRBJ2-7; d_call: -; clone_size: -; v_call: TRBV15; cdr3_aa: CATSRDRQSSYEQYF; cdr3_nt: TGTGCCACCAGCAGAGACCGACAGAGCTCCTACGAGCAGTACTTC